The TCR beta chain under discussion was sequenced for a study of tumor and adjacent non-tumor tissue in lung cancer. Study-wide context: The cohort had about a dozen adenocarcinoma, a couple of squamous cell and 1 small cell patients.

This sample's RNA came from whole unsorted tissue. The normal lung tissue was taken more than 3 cm from the tumor edge. Three rounds of nested PCR, following a modified ARM-PCR protocol, produced the TCRbeta library. TCRdb itself ran the multiplex PCR reads through MiXCR, one entry per CDR3 protein. The data show 60,000 to 85,000 distinct CDR3 sequences, more than 75% seen once. The CDR3 is made up of 14 amino acids. Per the germline V gene, CDR1 is SGDLS and CDR2 is YYNGEE. V was clipped by 4 bases and J by 3 bases, with 11 bases between them. Comment on this clonotype: A read error may be the cause here, since a much bigger clone is one base away.

This receptor was identified in a man aged 55 to 69 with non-small cell lung cancer. The gene calls are TRBV9 and TRBJ2-1; tentative D call: TRBD1 (6 bases). Specimen: distant non-tumor lung tissue. CDR3 nucleotide sequence: TGTGCCAGCAGCCCTGGGACAATCTACAATGAGCAGTTCTTC. Residues: CASSPGTIYNEQFF.